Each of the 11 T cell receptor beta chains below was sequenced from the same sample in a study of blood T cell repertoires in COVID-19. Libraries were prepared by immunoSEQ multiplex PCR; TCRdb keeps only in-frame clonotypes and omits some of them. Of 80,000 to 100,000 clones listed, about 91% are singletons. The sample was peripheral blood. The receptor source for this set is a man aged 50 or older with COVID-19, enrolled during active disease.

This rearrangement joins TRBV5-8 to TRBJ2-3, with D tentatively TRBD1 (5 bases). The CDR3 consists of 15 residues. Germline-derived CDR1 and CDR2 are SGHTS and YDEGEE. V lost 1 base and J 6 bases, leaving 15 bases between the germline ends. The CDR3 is CASSLRGGPSDTQYF. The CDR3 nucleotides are TGTGCCAGCAGCTTGAGGGGTGGACCCTCCGATACGCAGTATTTT.

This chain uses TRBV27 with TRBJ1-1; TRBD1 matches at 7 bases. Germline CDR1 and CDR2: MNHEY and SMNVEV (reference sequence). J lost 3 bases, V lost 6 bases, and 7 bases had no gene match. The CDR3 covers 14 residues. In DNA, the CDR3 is TGTGCCAGCAGGGGTTACGACAGGGACACTGAAGCTTTCTTT. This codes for CASRGYDRDTEAFF.

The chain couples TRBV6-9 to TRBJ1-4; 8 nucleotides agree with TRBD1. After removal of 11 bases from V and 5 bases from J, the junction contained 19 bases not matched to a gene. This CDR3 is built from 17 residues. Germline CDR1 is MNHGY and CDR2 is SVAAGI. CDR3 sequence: CADPPPGQGERNEKLFF. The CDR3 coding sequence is TGTGCCGACCCCCCCCCAGGACAGGGTGAAAGAAATGAAAAACTGTTTTTT.

The CDR3 nucleotides are TGTGCCAGCAGCTCGACAACCATCAACGGGAACTCAAGCTCTGGAAACACCATATATTTT. Protein product: CASSSTTINGNSSSGNTIYF. This chain joins TRBV12-1 and TRBJ1-3. TRBV12-1 is termed a pseudogene. This CDR3 contains 20 residues.

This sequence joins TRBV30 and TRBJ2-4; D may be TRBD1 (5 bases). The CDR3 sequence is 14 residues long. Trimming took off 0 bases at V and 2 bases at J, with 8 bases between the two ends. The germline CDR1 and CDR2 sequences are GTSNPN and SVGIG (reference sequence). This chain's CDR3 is CAWSVPDTKNIQYF. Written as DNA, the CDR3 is TGTGCCTGGAGTGTACCGGACACCAAAAACATTCAGTACTTC. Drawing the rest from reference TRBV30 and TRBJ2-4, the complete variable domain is SQTIHQWPATLVQPVGSPLSLECTVEGTSNPNLYWYRQAAGRGLQLLFYSVGIGQISSEVPQNLSASRPQDRQFILSSKKLLLSDSGFYLCAWSVPDTKNIQYFGAGTRLSVL.

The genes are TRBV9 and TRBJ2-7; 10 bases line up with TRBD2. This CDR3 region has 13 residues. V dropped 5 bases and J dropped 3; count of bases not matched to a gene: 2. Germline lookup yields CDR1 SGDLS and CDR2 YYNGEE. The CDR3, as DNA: TGTGCCAGCAGTCAGCGGGGGGGCTACGAGCAGTACTTC. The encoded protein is CASSQRGGYEQYF.

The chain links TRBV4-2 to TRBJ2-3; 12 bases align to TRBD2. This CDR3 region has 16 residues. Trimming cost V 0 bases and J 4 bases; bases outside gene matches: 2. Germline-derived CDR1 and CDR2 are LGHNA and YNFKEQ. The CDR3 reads CASSQDLAGGPDTQYF. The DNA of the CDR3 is TGTGCCAGCAGCCAAGATCTAGCGGGGGGGCCAGATACGCAGTATTTT.

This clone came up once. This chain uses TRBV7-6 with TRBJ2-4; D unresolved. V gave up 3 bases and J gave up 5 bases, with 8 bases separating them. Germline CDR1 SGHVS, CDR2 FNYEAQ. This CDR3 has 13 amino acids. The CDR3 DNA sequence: TGTGCCAGCAGCTTGGGCAGAGAAAACATTCAGTACTTC. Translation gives CASSLGRENIQYF.

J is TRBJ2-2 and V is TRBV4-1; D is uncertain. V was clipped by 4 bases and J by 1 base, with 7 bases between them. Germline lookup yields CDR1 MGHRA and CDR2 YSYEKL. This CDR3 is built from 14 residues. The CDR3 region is CASSRNGNTGELFF. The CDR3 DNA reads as TGCGCCAGCAGCCGAAACGGGAACACCGGGGAGCTGTTTTTT.

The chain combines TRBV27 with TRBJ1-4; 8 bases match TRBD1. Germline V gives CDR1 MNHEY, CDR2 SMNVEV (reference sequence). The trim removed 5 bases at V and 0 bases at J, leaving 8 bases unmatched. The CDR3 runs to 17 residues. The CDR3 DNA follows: TGTGCCAGCAGTCCGATCGGACAGGGTGCAACTAATGAAAAACTGTTTTTT. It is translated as CASSPIGQGATNEKLFF.

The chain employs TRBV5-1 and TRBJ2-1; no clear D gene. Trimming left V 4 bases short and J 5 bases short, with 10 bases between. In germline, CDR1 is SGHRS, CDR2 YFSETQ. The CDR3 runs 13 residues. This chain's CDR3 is CASSLDIHNEQFF. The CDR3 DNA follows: TGCGCCAGCAGCCTAGATATTCACAATGAGCAGTTCTTC. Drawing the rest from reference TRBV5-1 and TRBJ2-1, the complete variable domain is KAGVTQTPRYLIKTRGQQVTLSCSPISGHRSVSWYQQTPGQGLQFLFEYFSETQRNKGNFPGRFSGRQFSNSRSEMNVSTLELGDSALYLCASSLDIHNEQFFGPGTRLTVL.